This T cell receptor (beta chain) was sequenced for a study of cytomegalovirus exposure and HLA in healthy donors. Whole-study results and caveats: The study designated 150 to 200 TCR beta chains cytomegalovirus-associated. Many donors shared some public TCRs, even though most TCR sequences were rare. The authors confirmed in vitro that three CMV-associated chains were specific for CMV antigens. For cytomegalovirus status, the classifier reportedly gave diagnoses with high specificity and sensitivity.

Points on this clone: As yet, its antigen is unknown.

The CDR3 sequence is 16 residues long. The germline CDR1 and CDR2 sequences are SEHNR and FQNEAQ (reference sequence). J was trimmed by 1 base and V by 5 bases; bases with no gene match: 10. Method: immunoSEQ multiplex PCR; TCRdb's copy keeps in-frame clones and lacks some. The sample carries roughly 150,000 clones, just under 85% recorded once. This TCR derives from a man aged 25 to 40 in good health and CMV-seropositive. This sequence joins TRBV7-9 and TRBJ2-7, with 8 bases identical to TRBD1. The material sequenced was PBMCs. This CDR3 reads CASSLRGQGDSYEQYF. DNA of the CDR3: TGTGCCAGCAGCCTTCGCGGACAGGGAGATTCCTACGAGCAGTACTTC.